The 6 T cell receptor beta chains given below trace back to one sample, sequenced in a study of shared clonotypes between healthy human individuals. Profiled with immunoSEQ multiplex PCR; TCRdb holds only in-frame clones, not every one. This table holds millions of clones, more than 80% found once. Sequenced: naive CD4+ T cells sorted from blood. The subset here: CD45RA+ positively selected. The source is a man younger than 30 in good health.

This clone has only a few counts. The rearrangement joins TRBV7-9 to TRBJ1-6; 8 bases map to TRBD1. The CDR3 has 16 residues. J gave up 6 bases and V 0 bases, and 4 bases lay outside the gene matches. CDR1 SEHNR and CDR2 FQNEAQ come from the germline V gene (reference sequence). The CDR3 region is CASSLASTGGNSPLHF. The CDR3 DNA follows: TGTGCCAGCAGCTTAGCCTCAACAGGGGGTAATTCACCCCTCCACTTT. Full variable domain (outside the CDR3, taken from reference TRBV7-9 and TRBJ1-6): DTGVSQNPRHKITKRGQNVTFRCDPISEHNRLYWYRQTLGQGPEFLTYFQNEAQLEKSRLLSDRFSAERPKGSFSTLEIQRTEQGDSAMYLCASSLASTGGNSPLHFGNGTRLTVT.

J is TRBJ2-5 and V is TRBV7-6; either TRBD1 or TRBD2 may fit D (5 bases each). Trimming pared 4 bases from V and 1 base from J, leaving 13 bases between. Germline V gives CDR1 SGHVS, CDR2 FNYEAQ. CDR3 size: 15 residues. In DNA, the CDR3 is TGTGCCAGCAGCTCGGGACCGACGCCCCAAGAGACCCAGTACTTC. Protein product: CASSSGPTPQETQYF. Using reference TRBV7-6 and TRBJ2-5 for the parts outside the CDR3, the full variable domain is GAGVSQSPRYKVTKRGQDVALRCDPISGHVSLYWYRQALGQGPEFLTYFNYEAQQDKSGLPNDRFSAERPEGSISTLTIQRTEQRDSAMYRCASSSGPTPQETQYFGPGTRLLVL.

The gene calls are TRBV18 and TRBJ1-4; 7 nucleotides align to TRBD1. V shed 5 bases and J 5 bases; nucleotides not matched to a gene: 8. This CDR3 region has 15 residues. Germline V gene lookup returns CDR1 KGHSH and CDR2 LQKENI. This chain's CDR3 is CASSSWDSGNEKLFF. DNA of the CDR3: TGTGCCAGCTCATCATGGGACAGCGGCAATGAAAAACTGTTTTTT.

This clone was seen a single time. The chain employs TRBV10-2 and TRBJ2-3; TRBD2 matches at 13 bases. Germline-derived CDR1 and CDR2 are WSHSY and SAAADI. The V and J ends lost 4 bases and 6 bases, in that order; junction bases with no gene match: 7. This CDR3 has 16 amino acids. In DNA, the CDR3 is TGCGCCAGCAGTGTACCGGGACTAGCGGGATTCGATACGCAGTATTTT. Translating it yields CASSVPGLAGFDTQYF.

With respect to this clone: One junction end does not reproduce the germline sequence, and a read error may be involved. The genes are TRBV7-7 and TRBJ2-5, with 8 bases aligning to TRBD2. The CDR3 sequence is 14 residues long. CDR1 and CDR2 from the germline V gene are SSHAT and FNYEAQ (reference sequence). As DNA, the CDR3 is TGTGCTAGCAGCCCGGGGGGGGCGGGAGAGACCCAGTACTTC. Its protein is CASSPGGAGETQYF.

The rearrangement joins TRBV6-5 to TRBJ2-1, with 11 bases aligning to TRBD2. CDR1 is MNHEY, CDR2 SVGAGI, per germline. Unmatched junction bases numbered 6, after V lost 4 bases and J lost 7 bases. The CDR3 runs 15 residues. This CDR3 is CASSSGLAGLNEQFF. As DNA, the CDR3 is TGTGCCAGCAGTTCTGGACTAGCGGGTTTAAATGAGCAGTTCTTC.